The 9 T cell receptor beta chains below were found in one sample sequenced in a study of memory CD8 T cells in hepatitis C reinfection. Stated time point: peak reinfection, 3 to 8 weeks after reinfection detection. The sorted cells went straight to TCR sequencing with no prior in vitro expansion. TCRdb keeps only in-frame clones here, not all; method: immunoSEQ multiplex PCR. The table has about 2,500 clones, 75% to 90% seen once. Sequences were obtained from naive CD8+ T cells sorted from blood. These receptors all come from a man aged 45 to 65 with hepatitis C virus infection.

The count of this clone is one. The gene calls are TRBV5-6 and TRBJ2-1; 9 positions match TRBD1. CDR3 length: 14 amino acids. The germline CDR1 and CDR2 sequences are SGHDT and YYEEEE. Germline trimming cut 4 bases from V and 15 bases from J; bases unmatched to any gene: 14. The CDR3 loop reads CASSQSGPLDRGFF. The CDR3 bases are TGTGCCAGCAGCCAGAGCGGTCCTTTGGACAGGGGGTTCTTC.

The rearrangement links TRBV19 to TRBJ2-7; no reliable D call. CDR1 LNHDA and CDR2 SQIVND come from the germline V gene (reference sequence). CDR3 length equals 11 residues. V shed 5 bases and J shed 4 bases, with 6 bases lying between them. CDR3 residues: CASSGSYEQYF. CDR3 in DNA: TGTGCCAGTAGTGGCTCTTACGAGCAGTACTTC.

The CDR3 DNA reads as TGTGCCAGCAGCGACTCCGGGAGCCCGAATCAGCCCCAGCATTTT. As protein: CASSDSGSPNQPQHF. The chain recombines TRBV7-8 with TRBJ1-5; D not resolved. The V end was cut by 5 bases, the J end by 4 bases, with 15 bases between. CDR1 SGHVS and CDR2 FQNEAQ come from the germline V gene. The CDR3 is made up of 15 amino acids.

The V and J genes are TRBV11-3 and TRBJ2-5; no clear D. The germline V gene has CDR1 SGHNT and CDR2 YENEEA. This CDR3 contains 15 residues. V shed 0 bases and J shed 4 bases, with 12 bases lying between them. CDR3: CASSLDTSVGETQYF. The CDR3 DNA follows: TGTGCCAGCAGCTTAGATACCAGCGTGGGAGAGACCCAGTACTTC.

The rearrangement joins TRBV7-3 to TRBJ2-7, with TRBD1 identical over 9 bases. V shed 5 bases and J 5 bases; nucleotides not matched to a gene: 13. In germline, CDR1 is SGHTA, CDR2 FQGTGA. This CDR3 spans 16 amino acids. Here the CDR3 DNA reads TGTGCCAGCAGCCCGATGGCCGGGACAGGGACCGACGAGCAGTACTTC. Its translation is CASSPMAGTGTDEQYF.

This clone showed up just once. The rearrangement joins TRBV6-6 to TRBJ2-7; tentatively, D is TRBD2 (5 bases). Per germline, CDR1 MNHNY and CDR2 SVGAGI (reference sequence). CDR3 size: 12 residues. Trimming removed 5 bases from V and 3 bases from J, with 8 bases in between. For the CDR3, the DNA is TGTGCCAGCAGTCCCGAGGGCTACGAGCAGTACTTC. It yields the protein CASSPEGYEQYF.

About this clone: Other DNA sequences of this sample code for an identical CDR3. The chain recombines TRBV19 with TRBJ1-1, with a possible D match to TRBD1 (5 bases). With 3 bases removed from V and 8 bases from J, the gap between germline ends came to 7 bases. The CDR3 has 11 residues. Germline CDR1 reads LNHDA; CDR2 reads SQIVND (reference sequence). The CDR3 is CASSIRVEAFF. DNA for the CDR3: TGTGCCAGTAGTATCAGGGTAGAAGCTTTCTTT.

CDR3 region: CASSQDGSGRAAGTDTQYF. The CDR3 DNA follows: TGTGCCAGCAGCCAAGATGGGAGCGGGAGGGCCGCCGGCACAGATACGCAGTATTTT. The genes are TRBV14 and TRBJ2-3; the match to TRBD2 covers 10 bases. The V segment lost 0 bases and the J segment 1 base; nucleotides outside the gene matches: 10. Germline V gene sequence: CDR1 SGHDN, CDR2 FVKESK. There are 19 residues in the CDR3.

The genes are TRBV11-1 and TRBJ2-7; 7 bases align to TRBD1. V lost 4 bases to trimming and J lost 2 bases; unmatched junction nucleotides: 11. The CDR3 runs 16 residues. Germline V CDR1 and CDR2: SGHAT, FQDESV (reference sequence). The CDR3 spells CASSSPSTGFTYEQYF. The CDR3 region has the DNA TGTGCCAGCAGCTCGCCGTCGACAGGGTTTACCTACGAGCAGTACTTC.